This TCR beta chain was profiled in a study of radiation and T cells in renal cell carcinoma. Across the study: Nephrectomy followed 15 Gy stereotactic body radiation by 4 weeks. General study results and limits: From baseline, blood top tumor clonotypes peaked at 2 weeks post-radiation.

Stated time point: blood 2 weeks post-SBRT. Documented treatment: 15 Gy SBRT to primary tumor, nephrectomy 4 weeks later. As for this clone: Antigen unknown.

Germline loops: CDR1 SQVTM, CDR2 ANQGSEA. V lost 4 bases, J lost 10 bases, and 25 bases lay in between. The CDR3 totals 15 residues. Using immunoSEQ multiplex PCR, the repertoire was profiled, and TCRdb retains in-frame clones only, with some absent. The sample holds roughly 140,000 clones, about nine tenths seen once. The chain uses TRBV29-1 and TRBJ1-2; D is unresolved. The receptor was derived from a woman between 50 and 59 years old with renal cell carcinoma. Sequences were derived from blood, sampled from a patient whose treatment included radiotherapy and nephrectomy. This CDR3 reads CSVVIPRSNAGHYTF. Here the CDR3 DNA reads TGCAGCGTTGTTATTCCCCGGTCGAACGCAGGTCACTACACCTTC.